Described below is a single T cell receptor beta chain sequence and its context. V lost 0 bases and J lost 5, with 16 bases in between. CDR1 is LNHDA, CDR2 SQIVND, per germline (reference sequence). CDR3 length: 16 amino acids. This sample is drawn from a study of cytotoxic CD8 clonotypes in ibrutinib-treated CLL. Data came from immunoSEQ multiplex PCR; TCRdb stores just in-frame clones and leaves some out. The sample lists hundreds of thousands of clones, 70% occurring once. This clonotype was obtained from a human donor with chronic lymphocytic leukemia. The chain employs TRBV19 and TRBJ2-5; weak D call: TRBD2 (6 bases). The sample was PBMCs, taken after 24 months of ibrutinib treatment. The CDR3 DNA sequence: TGTGCCAGTAGTATAGAAAGAGGGGCGGCGGGGGAGACCCAGTACTTC. Translated: CASSIERGAAGETQYF.